A selection of T cell receptor beta chains follows, all from one sample in a study of cytotoxic CD8 clonotypes in ibrutinib-treated CLL. Data came from immunoSEQ multiplex PCR; TCRdb stores just in-frame clones and leaves some out. The table has fewer than 10,000 clones, around 70% seen once. The material was PBMCs, obtained before ibrutinib treatment. These receptors originate from a human donor with chronic lymphocytic leukemia. The CDR3 runs from the conserved cysteine through the conserved F or W. A D gene is named only where the DNA matches it firmly. Not all rows give a size; the values are once, few, many and, for expanded clones, a class.

CDR3aa	CDR3nt	v_gene	j_gene	abundance	d_gene
CASTEPTGSTDTQYF	TGTGCCAGCACCGAACCGACGGGCAGCACAGATACGCAGTATTTT	TRBV6-1	TRBJ2-3	-	-
CASRERGVVAQPQHF	TGTGCCAGCAGGGAAAGGGGGGTGGTGGCTCAGCCCCAGCATTTT	TRBV28	TRBJ1-5	few	-
CASSQHLARDSDTQYF	TGTGCCAGCAGCCAACATCTAGCGCGGGACTCAGATACGCAGTATTTT	TRBV7-2	TRBJ2-3	-	-
CASSMGENTEAFF	TGTGCCAGTAGTATGGGCGAGAACACTGAAGCTTTCTTT	TRBV19	TRBJ1-1	-	-
CASSLVQGETEAFF	TGCGCCAGCAGCTTGGTACAGGGGGAGACTGAAGCTTTCTTT	TRBV5-1	TRBJ1-1	-	TRBD1
CASSLEVGWSDTQYF	TGTGCCAGCAGCTTAGAGGTGGGATGGTCAGATACGCAGTATTTT	TRBV7-3	TRBJ2-3	-	-
CASSFWVGTEAFF	TGTGCCAGCAGCTTTTGGGTGGGCACTGAAGCTTTCTTT	TRBV7-2	TRBJ1-1	-	-
CASSIGGHSNQPQHF	TGTGCCAGTAGTATAGGAGGGCATAGCAATCAGCCCCAGCATTTT	TRBV19	TRBJ1-5	-	-
CASSFIGGYTF	TGTGCCAGCAGTTTTATCGGGGGCTACACCTTC	TRBV28	TRBJ1-2	-	-
CASSPEGAGYGYTF	TGTGCCAGCTCCCCGGAGGGCGCGGGCTATGGCTACACCTTC	TRBV18	TRBJ1-2	-	-
CASSPEREGYNEQFF	TGTGCCAGCTCACCAGAGCGGGAGGGATACAATGAGCAGTTCTTC	TRBV18	TRBJ2-1	-	TRBD2
CASSQDPASTDTQYF	TGCGCCAGCAGCCAAGATCCCGCTAGCACAGATACGCAGTATTTT	TRBV4-1	TRBJ2-3	-	-
CASSPGGQGRHTQYF	TGTGCCAGCAGCCCGGGGGGGCAGGGTAGGCATACGCAGTATTTT	TRBV27	TRBJ2-3	-	TRBD2